This T cell receptor (beta chain) originates from a study of CD8+ T cells in alopecia areata. Study-level points and caveats: The treated group had a single nonresponder, limiting CD8+ expansion-response conclusions. Compared with mice, patients displayed less clear TCR sharing, possibly for HLA-related reasons.

The authors extracted RNA and reverse transcribed it into cDNA as the sequencing template. TCRdb's copy holds only in-frame clones and misses some; the assay was immunoSEQ multiplex PCR. The table shows 150,000 to 250,000 clones, with roughly 60% occurring only once. The CDR3 has 16 residues. The V gene lost 2 bases and the J gene lost 1 base, with 14 bases spanning the gap. The germline gives CDR1 MNHEY, CDR2 SMNVEV (reference sequence). The treatment denotes: oral pan-JAK inhibitor, 5-10 mg twice daily. A note on this clone: The antigen is not known.

Sequenced material: CD4+ T cells sorted from blood, taken at week 24, from a patient treated with tofacitinib. This TCR came from a human donor with alopecia areata. The rearrangement links TRBV27 to TRBJ1-1, with D tentatively TRBD1 (5 bases). DNA for the CDR3: TGTGCCAGCAGTTTAAATTCAGGGTTTCGGAACACTGAAGCTTTCTTT. It specifies CASSLNSGFRNTEAFF.